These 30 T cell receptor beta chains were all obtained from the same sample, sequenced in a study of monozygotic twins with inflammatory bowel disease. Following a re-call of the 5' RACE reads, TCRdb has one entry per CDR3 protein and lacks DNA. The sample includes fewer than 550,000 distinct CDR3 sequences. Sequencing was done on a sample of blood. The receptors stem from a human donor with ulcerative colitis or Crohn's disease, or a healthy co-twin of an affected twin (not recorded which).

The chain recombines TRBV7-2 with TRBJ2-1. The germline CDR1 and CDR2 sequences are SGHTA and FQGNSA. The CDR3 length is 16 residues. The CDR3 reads CASSLRARRTYNEQFF.

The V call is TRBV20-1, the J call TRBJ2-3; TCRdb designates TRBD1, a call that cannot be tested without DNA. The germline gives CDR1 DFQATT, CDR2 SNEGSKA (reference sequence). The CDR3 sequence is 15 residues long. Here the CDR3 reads CSAGGVGAYTDTQYF.

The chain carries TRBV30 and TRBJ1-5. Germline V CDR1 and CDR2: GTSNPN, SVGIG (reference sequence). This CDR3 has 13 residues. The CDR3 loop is CAWSVNSNQPQHF. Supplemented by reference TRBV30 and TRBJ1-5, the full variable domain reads SQTIHQWPATLVQPVGSPLSLECTVEGTSNPNLYWYRQAAGRGLQLLFYSVGIGQISSEVPQNLSASRPQDRQFILSSKKLLLSDSGFYLCAWSVNSNQPQHFGDGTRLSIL.

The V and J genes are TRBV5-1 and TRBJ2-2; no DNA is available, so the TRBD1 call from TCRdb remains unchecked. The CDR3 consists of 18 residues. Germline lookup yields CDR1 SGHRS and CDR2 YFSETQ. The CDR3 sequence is CASSLKKFRAGGPGELFF. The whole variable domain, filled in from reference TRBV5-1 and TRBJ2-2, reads KAGVTQTPRYLIKTRGQQVTLSCSPISGHRSVSWYQQTPGQGLQFLFEYFSETQRNKGNFPGRFSGRQFSNSRSEMNVSTLELGDSALYLCASSLKKFRAGGPGELFFGEGSRLTVL.

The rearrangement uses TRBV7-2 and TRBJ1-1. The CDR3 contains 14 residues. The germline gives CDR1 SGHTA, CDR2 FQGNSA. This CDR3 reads CASSLDITNTEAFF. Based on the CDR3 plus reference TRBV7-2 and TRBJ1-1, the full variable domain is GAGVSQSPSNKVTEKGKDVELRCDPISGHTALYWYRQSLGQGLEFLIYFQGNSAPDKSGLPSDRFSAERTGGSVSTLTIQRTQQEDSAVYLCASSLDITNTEAFFGQGTRLTVV.

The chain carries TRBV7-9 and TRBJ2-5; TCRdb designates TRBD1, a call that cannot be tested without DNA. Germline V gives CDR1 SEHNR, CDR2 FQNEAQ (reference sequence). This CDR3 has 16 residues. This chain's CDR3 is CASSFSTGGGQETQYF.

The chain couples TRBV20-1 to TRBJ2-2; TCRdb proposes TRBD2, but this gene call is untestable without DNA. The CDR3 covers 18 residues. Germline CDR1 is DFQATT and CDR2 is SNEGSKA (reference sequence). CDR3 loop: CSASDSVAGDVNTGELFF.

CDR3 sequence reads: CSVETAGVRELFF. The rearrangement uses TRBV29-1 and TRBJ2-2. From germline, CDR1 is SQVTM and CDR2 ANQGSEA. This CDR3 comprises 13 residues.

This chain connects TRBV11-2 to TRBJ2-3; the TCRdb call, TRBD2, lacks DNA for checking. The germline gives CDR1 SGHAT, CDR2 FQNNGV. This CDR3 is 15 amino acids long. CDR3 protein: CASSLVGGRSDTQYF.

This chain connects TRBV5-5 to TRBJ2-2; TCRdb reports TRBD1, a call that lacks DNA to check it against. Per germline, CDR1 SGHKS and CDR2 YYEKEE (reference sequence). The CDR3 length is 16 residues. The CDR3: CASSGPGQGFTGELFF.

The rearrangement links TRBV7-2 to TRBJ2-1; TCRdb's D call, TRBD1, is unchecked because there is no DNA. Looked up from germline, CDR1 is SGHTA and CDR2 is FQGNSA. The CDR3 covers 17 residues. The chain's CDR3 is CASSPGWREPSYNEQFF.

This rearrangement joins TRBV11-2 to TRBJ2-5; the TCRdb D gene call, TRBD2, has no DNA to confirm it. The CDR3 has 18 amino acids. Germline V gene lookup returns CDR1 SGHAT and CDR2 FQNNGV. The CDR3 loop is CASSLEISGTYRFETQYF.

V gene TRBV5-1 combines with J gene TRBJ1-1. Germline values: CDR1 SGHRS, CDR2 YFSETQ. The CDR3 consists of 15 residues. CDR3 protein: CASSLGWDLNTEAFF.

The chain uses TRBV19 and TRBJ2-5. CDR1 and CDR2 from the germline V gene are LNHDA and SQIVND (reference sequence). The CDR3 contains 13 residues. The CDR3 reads CASSMRIQETQYF.

The CDR3 is CASNYKGTISSNQPQHF. The rearrangement joins TRBV12-3 or TRBV12-4 to TRBJ1-5; TCRdb's assignment of TRBD1 cannot be checked, as there is no DNA. The CDR3 has 17 amino acids.

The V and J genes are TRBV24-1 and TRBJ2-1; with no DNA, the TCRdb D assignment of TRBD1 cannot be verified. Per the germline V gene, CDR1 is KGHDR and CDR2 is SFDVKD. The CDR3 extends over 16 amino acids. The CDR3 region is CATSDLNRGQDNEQFF.

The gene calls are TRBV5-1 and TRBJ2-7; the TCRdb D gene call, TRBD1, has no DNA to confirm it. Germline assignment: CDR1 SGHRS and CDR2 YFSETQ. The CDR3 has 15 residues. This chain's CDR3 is CASQYSPDLLSEQYF.

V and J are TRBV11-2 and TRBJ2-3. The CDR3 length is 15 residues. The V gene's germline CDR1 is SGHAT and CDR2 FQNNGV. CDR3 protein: CASSLGVTLTDTQYF.

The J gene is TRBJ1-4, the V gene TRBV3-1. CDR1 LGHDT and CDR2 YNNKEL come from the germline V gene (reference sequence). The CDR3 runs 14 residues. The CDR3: CASSQELINEKLFF.

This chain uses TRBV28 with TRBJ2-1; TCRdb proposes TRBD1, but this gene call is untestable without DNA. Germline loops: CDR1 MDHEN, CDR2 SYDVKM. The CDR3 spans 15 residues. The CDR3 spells CASRARGQGLNEQFF. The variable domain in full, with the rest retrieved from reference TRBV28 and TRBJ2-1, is DVKVTQSSRYLVKRTGEKVFLECVQDMDHENMFWYRQDPGLGLRLIYFSYDVKMKEKGDIPEGYSVSREKKERFSLILESASTNQTSMYLCASRARGQGLNEQFFGPGTRLTVL.

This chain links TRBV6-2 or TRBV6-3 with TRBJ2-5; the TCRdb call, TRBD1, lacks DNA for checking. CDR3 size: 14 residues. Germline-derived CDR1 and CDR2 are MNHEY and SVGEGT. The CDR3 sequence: CASSYRGTPETQYF.

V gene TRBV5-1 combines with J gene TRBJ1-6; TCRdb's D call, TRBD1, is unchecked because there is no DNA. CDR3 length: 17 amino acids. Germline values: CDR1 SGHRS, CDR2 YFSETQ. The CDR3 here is CASSLRTGGSYNSPLHF.

CDR3: CASSSLTGGPYEQYF. J is TRBJ2-7 and V is TRBV5-6; the D call from TCRdb, TRBD1, cannot be confirmed without DNA. CDR1 and CDR2 from the germline V gene are SGHDT and YYEEEE. The CDR3 has 15 residues.

CDR3 in amino acids: CSARNAGTGADTQYF. The chain employs TRBV20-1 and TRBJ2-3; absent DNA, TCRdb's TRBD1 call cannot be checked. This CDR3 has 15 amino acids. The germline V gene has CDR1 DFQATT and CDR2 SNEGSKA (reference sequence).

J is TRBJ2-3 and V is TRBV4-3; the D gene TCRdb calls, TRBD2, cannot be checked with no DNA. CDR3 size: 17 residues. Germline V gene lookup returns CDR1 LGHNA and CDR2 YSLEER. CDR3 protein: CASSQDRLAGGLDTQYF.

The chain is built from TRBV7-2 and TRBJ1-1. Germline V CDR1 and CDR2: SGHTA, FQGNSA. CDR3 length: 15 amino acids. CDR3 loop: CASSLFQVGNTEAFF. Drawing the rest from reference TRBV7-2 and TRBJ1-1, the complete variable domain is GAGVSQSPSNKVTEKGKDVELRCDPISGHTALYWYRQSLGQGLEFLIYFQGNSAPDKSGLPSDRFSAERTGGSVSTLTIQRTQQEDSAVYLCASSLFQVGNTEAFFGQGTRLTVV.

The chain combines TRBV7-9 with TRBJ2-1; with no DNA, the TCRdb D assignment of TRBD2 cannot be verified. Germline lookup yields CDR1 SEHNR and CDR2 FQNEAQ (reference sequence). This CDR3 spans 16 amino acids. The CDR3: CASSLRREGRIFEQFF.

The CDR3 spells CASSLDLGGYTF. This chain uses TRBV7-9 with TRBJ1-2. The germline CDR1 and CDR2 sequences are SEHNR and FQNEAQ (reference sequence). The length of the CDR3 is 12 residues.

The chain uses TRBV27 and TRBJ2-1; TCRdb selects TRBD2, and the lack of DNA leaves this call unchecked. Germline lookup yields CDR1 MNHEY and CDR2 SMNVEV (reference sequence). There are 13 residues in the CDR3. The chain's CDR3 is CASSFGGAYEQFF.

The CDR3 sequence is CASSLAFRDRVAKNIQYF. This sequence joins TRBV5-5 and TRBJ2-4; with no DNA, the TCRdb D assignment of TRBD1 cannot be verified. From germline, CDR1 is SGHKS and CDR2 YYEKEE (reference sequence). This CDR3 spans 18 amino acids. Full variable domain (outside the CDR3, taken from reference TRBV5-5 and TRBJ2-4): DAGVTQSPTHLIKTRGQQVTLRCSPISGHKSVSWYQQVLGQGPQFIFQYYEKEERGRGNFPDRFSARQFPNYSSELNVNALLLGDSALYLCASSLAFRDRVAKNIQYFGAGTRLSVL.